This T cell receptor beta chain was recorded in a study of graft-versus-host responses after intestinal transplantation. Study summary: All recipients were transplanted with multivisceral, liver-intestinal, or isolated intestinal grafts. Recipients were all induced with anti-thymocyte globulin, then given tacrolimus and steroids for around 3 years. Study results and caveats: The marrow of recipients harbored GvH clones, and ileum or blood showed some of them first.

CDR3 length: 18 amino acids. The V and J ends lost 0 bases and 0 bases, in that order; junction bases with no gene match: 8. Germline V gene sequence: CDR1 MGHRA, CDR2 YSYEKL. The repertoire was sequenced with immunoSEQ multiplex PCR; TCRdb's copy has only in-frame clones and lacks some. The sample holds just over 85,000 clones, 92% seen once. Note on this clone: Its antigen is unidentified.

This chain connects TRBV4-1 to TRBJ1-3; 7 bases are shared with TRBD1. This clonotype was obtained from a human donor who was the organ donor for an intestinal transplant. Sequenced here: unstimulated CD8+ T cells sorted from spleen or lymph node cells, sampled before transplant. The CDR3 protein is CASSQEPTGLSSGNTIYF. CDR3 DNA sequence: TGCGCCAGCAGCCAAGAACCGACAGGGCTTTCCTCTGGAAACACCATATATTTT.